Listed below are T cell receptor beta chains from one sample, sequenced in a study of Graves' ophthalmopathy and Graves' hyperthyroidism. Each CDR3 protein gets one entry after TCRdb re-called the multiplex PCR reads with MiXCR. Counted here are a few hundred thousand distinct CDR3 sequences, about 17% occurring once; the ten biggest clones make up roughly 2.3%. The sequencing input was peripheral blood. The source is an adult woman with stable Graves' hyperthyroidism. Both conserved end residues are part of each CDR3. Fields, in order: clone size, V gene, J gene, D gene, CDR3 protein, CDR3 DNA. D genes are given only for firm matches. The listing skips clone size in some rows; elsewhere it reads once, few, many or a size class.

many	TRBV28	TRBJ1-5	TRBD1	CASRYTGGGRNQPQHF	TGTGCCAGCAGGTACACAGGGGGGGGGAGAAATCAGCCCCAGCATTTT
-	TRBV11-2	TRBJ1-1	-	CASSLYRRSEAFF	TGTGCCAGCAGCCTCTACAGGCGATCTGAAGCTTTCTTT
many	TRBV12-3/TRBV12-4	TRBJ2-7	-	CASSFYPDSSYEQYF	TGTGCCAGCAGTTTTTACCCGGACAGCTCCTACGAGCAGTACTTC
-	TRBV27	TRBJ1-1	-	CASSFQGGTEAFF	TGTGCCAGCAGTTTTCAGGGCGGCACTGAAGCTTTCTTT
many	TRBV4-3	TRBJ1-5	-	CASSQDGVQPQHF	TGCGCCAGCAGCCAAGATGGGGTTCAGCCCCAGCATTTT
few	TRBV2	TRBJ1-2	-	CASSVDTYGYTF	TGTGCCAGCAGCGTCGACACCTATGGCTACACCTTC
many	TRBV28	TRBJ1-1	TRBD1	CASSLTGDTEAFF	TGTGCCAGCAGTTTGACAGGGGACACTGAAGCTTTCTTT
many	TRBV19	TRBJ2-6	-	CASSIPHTADWANVLTF	TGTGCCAGTAGTATCCCCCACACAGCCGACTGGGCCAACGTCCTGACTTTC
many	TRBV7-9	TRBJ1-3	-	CASSQPTAQTGNTIYF	TGTGCCAGCAGCCAACCCACGGCTCAGACTGGAAACACCATATATTTT
many	TRBV29-1	TRBJ2-5	-	CSVEGQEKETQYF	TGCAGCGTTGAAGGGCAGGAAAAAGAGACCCAGTACTTC
many	TRBV2	TRBJ1-2	-	CASSADGYGLGGYTF	TGTGCCAGCAGTGCAGACGGCTACGGATTGGGTGGCTACACCTTC
many	TRBV20-1	TRBJ2-7	TRBD2	CSARDRTSGRLEEQYF	TGCAGTGCTAGAGATAGAACTAGCGGGAGACTAGAGGAGCAGTACTTC
-	TRBV29-1	TRBJ2-4	-	CSVNGAWGETKNIKYF	TGCAGCGTGAATGGGGCCTGGGGCGAGACCAAAAACATTAAGTACTTC
few	TRBV20-1	TRBJ2-5	-	CSARPGTNQETQYF	TGCAGTGCTAGACCCGGGACAAACCAAGAGACCCAGTACTTC
many	TRBV28	TRBJ1-2	TRBD1	CASRQGRRYTF	TGTGCCAGCAGACAGGGGAGACGATACACCTTC
many	TRBV29-1	TRBJ1-3	-	CSVAQGSGNTIYF	TGCAGCGTTGCACAGGGCTCTGGAAACACCATATATTTT
many	TRBV7-2	TRBJ1-2	-	CASSLVPGNYGYTF	TGTGCCAGCAGCTTAGTACCGGGAAACTATGGCTACACCTTC
many	TRBV28	TRBJ2-5	-	CASSFQRGTQETQYF	TGTGCCAGCAGTTTCCAGCGAGGCACGCAAGAGACCCAGTACTTC
-	TRBV28	TRBJ1-5	-	CASISRGRQPQHF	TGTGCCAGCATTTCTCGGGGACGTCAGCCCCAGCATTTT
many	TRBV7-2	TRBJ1-2	TRBD1	CASSLEVMAGGLSF	TGTGCCAGCAGCTTAGAGGTCATGGCAGGGGGCTTGTCCTTC
-	TRBV29-1	TRBJ2-5	TRBD1	CSGSGTVGGETQYF	TGCAGCGGATCCGGGACAGTTGGGGGAGAGACCCAGTACTTC
many	TRBV6-5	TRBJ2-7	-	CASSYVRATYEQYF	TGTGCCAGCAGTTACGTCAGGGCAACCTACGAGCAGTACTTC